The 12 T cell receptor beta chains in this list originate from one sample, sequenced in a study of identical twins. TCRdb analysed the 5' RACE reads with MiXCR anew, one entry per CDR3 protein. This sample has 300,000 or so distinct CDR3 sequences, with over 8.5% found just once. The same data also went into a second study, on yellow fever vaccine responses in identical twins.

Sequenced: CD8+ T cells sorted from blood. These receptors all stem from a young woman in good health.

A few counts support this clonotype. The gene calls are TRBV6-1 and TRBJ2-3, with D possibly matching TRBD1 (5 bases). The V gene's germline CDR1 is MNHNS and CDR2 SASEGT. V lost 5 bases and J lost 3, with 12 bases in between. The CDR3 covers 14 residues. CDR3 nucleotide sequence: TGTGCCAGCAGTCAGGGCTGGCATACAGATACGCAGTATTTT. It is translated as CASSQGWHTDTQYF.

This clonotype has at least ten counts. The gene calls are TRBV29-1 and TRBJ2-7; 9 bases are shared with TRBD2. Germline V gene lookup returns CDR1 SQVTM and CDR2 ANQGSEA. V lost 3 bases, J lost 4 bases, and 4 bases stayed unmatched. The CDR3 sequence is 13 residues long. The CDR3 region is CSVETSGTYEQYF. The CDR3 DNA is TGCAGCGTTGAGACTAGCGGTACGTACGAGCAGTACTTC.

This clonotype has ten or more counts. The junction does not match germline at one end; this may be a read error. This chain joins TRBV12-3 or TRBV12-4 and TRBJ2-2, with TRBD2 matching 7 bases. CDR3 length: 13 amino acids. CDR3 DNA sequence: TGTGCCAGCAGTCTAGCGGTTTCCGGGGAGCTGTTTTTT. It translates to CASSLAVSGELFF.

This clonotype has ten or more counts. The chain couples TRBV29-1 to TRBJ2-7; D is perhaps TRBD1 (6 bases). The V gene's germline CDR1 is SQVTM and CDR2 ANQGSEA. The CDR3 consists of 12 residues. Trimming stripped 7 bases from V and 2 bases from J, with 12 bases between. CDR3 region: CSGGWGPYEQYF. The CDR3 DNA follows: TGCAGCGGGGGCTGGGGGCCCTACGAGCAGTACTTC.

The chain has TRBV25-1 and TRBJ1-4; D is possibly TRBD1 (6 bases). V was clipped by 7 bases and J by 4 bases, with 10 bases between them. There are 13 residues in the CDR3. From germline, CDR1 is MGHDK and CDR2 SYGVNS. In DNA, the CDR3 is TGTGCCAGCACAACAGGGTTTAATGAAAAACTGTTTTTT. Translated, it gives CASTTGFNEKLFF.

This clonotype was detected only a few times. This rearrangement joins TRBV15 to TRBJ1-5; D ambiguous. There are 15 residues in the CDR3. V lost 0 bases and J lost 3, with 9 bases in between. In germline, CDR1 is LNHNV, CDR2 YYDKDF (reference sequence). The CDR3 DNA reads as TGTGCCACCAGCAGAGATCGAGGGTTCAATCAGCCCCAGCATTTT. Encoded protein: CATSRDRGFNQPQHF.

The table lists this clonotype with many counts. The genes are TRBV25-1 and TRBJ1-6, with TRBD1 identical over 7 bases. Germline CDR1 reads MGHDK; CDR2 reads SYGVNS. This CDR3 spans 14 amino acids. J lost 9 bases, V lost 2 bases, and 4 bases had no gene match. The CDR3 nucleotides are TGTGCCAGCAGTGAAGGACAGGCCTCTTCACCCCTCCACTTT. Translated: CASSEGQASSPLHF.

The V and J genes are TRBV5-6 and TRBJ2-7; D is perhaps TRBD2 (5 bases). V was shortened by 0 bases and J by 7 bases, with 11 bases between the two germline ends. Looked up from germline, CDR1 is SGHDT and CDR2 is YYEEEE. The CDR3 extends over 13 amino acids. DNA of the CDR3: TGTGCCAGCAGCTTGGTCGCGGGTTGGGAGCAGTACTTC. It translates to CASSLVAGWEQYF. Full variable domain (outside the CDR3, taken from reference TRBV5-6 and TRBJ2-7): DAGVTQSPTHLIKTRGQQVTLRCSPKSGHDTVSWYQQALGQGPQFIFQYYEEEERQRGNFPDRFSGHQFPNYSSELNVNALLLGDSALYLCASSLVAGWEQYFGPGTRLTVT.

The sample holds a few counts of this clonotype. The CDR3 sequence is CASSLKREVDTGELFF. The CDR3 bases are TGTGCCAGCAGCTTAAAGCGGGAAGTCGACACCGGGGAGCTGTTTTTT. The V call is TRBV5-4, the J call TRBJ2-2, with 7 bases that match TRBD2. Germline V gives CDR1 SGHNT, CDR2 YYREEE (reference sequence). CDR3 length: 16 residues. The J segment lost 3 bases and the V segment lost 2 bases, leaving 7 bases of the junction unmatched.

This clonotype was counted at least ten times. The rearrangement joins TRBV29-1 to TRBJ2-7, with D perhaps TRBD1 (6 bases). The V gene's germline CDR1 is SQVTM and CDR2 ANQGSEA. Trimming shortened V by 6 bases and J by 0 bases, and 15 bases separated the two germline ends. This CDR3 spans 14 amino acids. CDR3 residues: CSVRGRDNSYEQYF. CDR3 nucleotide sequence: TGCAGCGTCCGAGGTCGGGACAACTCCTACGAGCAGTACTTC.

This clonotype was counted ten times or more. CDR3: CASSLLTLGQGHQPQHF. The CDR3 bases are TGCGCCAGCAGCTTGTTGACCCTCGGACAGGGGCATCAGCCCCAGCATTTT. The gene calls are TRBV5-1 and TRBJ1-5; 9 positions agree with TRBD1. The CDR3 is made up of 17 amino acids. Germline trimming cut 1 base from V and 5 bases from J; bases unmatched to any gene: 10. CDR1 and CDR2 (germline): SGHRS, YFSETQ.

This clonotype has at least ten counts. The gene calls are TRBV6-2 or TRBV6-3 and TRBJ2-7, with TRBD2 matching 11 bases. J gave up 4 bases and V 4 bases, and 6 bases lay outside the gene matches. CDR1 is MNHEY and CDR2 is SVGEGT in the germline V gene. CDR3 size: 15 residues. This chain's CDR3 is CASSSPLAGGYEQYF. CDR3 nucleotide sequence: TGTGCCAGCAGTTCTCCCCTAGCGGGAGGATACGAGCAGTACTTC.